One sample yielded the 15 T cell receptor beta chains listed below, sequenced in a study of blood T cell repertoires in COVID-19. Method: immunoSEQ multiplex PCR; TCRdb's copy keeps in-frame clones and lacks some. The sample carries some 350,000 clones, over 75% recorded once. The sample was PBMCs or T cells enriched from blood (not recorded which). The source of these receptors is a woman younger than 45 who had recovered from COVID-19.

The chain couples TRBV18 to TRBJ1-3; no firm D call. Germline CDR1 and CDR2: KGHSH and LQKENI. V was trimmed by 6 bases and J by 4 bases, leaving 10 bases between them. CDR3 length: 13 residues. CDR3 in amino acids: CASSPDGGNTIYF. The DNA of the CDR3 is TGTGCCAGCTCCCCTGACGGGGGAAACACCATATATTTT.

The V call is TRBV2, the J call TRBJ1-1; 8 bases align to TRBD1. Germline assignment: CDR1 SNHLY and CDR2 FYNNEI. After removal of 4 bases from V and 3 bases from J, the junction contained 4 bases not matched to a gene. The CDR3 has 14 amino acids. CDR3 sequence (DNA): TGTGCCAGCAGTGTACAGGGGGGGGACACTGAAGCTTTCTTT. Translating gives CASSVQGGDTEAFF.

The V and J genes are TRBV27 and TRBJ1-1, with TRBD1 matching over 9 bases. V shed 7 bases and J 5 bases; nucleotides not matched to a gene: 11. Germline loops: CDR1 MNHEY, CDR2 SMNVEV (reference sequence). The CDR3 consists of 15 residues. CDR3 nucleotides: TGTGCCAGCATCGAAAATGACAGGGGGTGGACTGAAGCTTTCTTT. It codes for CASIENDRGWTEAFF.

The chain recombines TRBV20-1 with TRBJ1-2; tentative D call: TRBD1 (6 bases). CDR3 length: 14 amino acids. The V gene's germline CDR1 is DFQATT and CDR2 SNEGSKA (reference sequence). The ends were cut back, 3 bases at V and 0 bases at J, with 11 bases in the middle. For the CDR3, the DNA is TGCAGTGCTAGTTTGGGGGCTACTAACTATGGCTACACCTTC. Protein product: CSASLGATNYGYTF.

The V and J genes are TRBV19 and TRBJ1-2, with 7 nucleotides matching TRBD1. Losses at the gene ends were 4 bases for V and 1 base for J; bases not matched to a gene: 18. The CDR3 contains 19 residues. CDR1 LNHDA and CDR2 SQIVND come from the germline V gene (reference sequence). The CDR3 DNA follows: TGTGCCAGTAGTAATTCTCGTCCCGGGACAGTAGGCTTTAACTATGGCTACACCTTC. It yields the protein CASSNSRPGTVGFNYGYTF.

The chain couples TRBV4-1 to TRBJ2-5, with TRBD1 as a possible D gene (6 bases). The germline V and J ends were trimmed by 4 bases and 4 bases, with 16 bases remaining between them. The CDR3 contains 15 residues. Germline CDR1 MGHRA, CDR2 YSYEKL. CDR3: CASSPNPTGLETQYF. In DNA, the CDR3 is TGCGCCAGCAGCCCTAACCCGACAGGTTTAGAGACCCAGTACTTC.

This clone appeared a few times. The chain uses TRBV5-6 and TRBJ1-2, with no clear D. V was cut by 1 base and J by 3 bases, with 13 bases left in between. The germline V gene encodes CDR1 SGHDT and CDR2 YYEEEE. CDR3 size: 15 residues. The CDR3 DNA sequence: TGTGCCAGCAGCTTGTACACTATTGGAGACTATGGCTACACCTTC. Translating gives CASSLYTIGDYGYTF. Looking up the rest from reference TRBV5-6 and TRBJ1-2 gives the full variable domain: DAGVTQSPTHLIKTRGQQVTLRCSPKSGHDTVSWYQQALGQGPQFIFQYYEEEERQRGNFPDRFSGHQFPNYSSELNVNALLLGDSALYLCASSLYTIGDYGYTFGSGTRLTVV.

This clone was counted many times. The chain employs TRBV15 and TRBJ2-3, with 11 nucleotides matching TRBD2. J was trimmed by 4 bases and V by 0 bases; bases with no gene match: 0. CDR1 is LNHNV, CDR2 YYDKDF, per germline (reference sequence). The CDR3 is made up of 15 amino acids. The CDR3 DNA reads TGTGCCACCAGCAGAGATAGCGGGGGGGCAGATACGCAGTATTTT. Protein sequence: CATSRDSGGADTQYF.

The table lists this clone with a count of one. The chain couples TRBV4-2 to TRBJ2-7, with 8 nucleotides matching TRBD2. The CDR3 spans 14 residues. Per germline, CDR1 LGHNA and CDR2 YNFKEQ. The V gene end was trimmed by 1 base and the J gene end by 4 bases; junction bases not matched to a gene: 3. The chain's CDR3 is CASSQASSGYEQYF. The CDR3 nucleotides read TGTGCCAGCAGCCAAGCCTCTAGCGGGTACGAGCAGTACTTC.

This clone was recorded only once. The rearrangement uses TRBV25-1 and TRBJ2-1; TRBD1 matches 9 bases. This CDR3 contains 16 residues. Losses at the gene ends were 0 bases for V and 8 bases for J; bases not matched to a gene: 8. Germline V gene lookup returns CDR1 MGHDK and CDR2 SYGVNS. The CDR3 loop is CASSEYYRGLTDEQFF. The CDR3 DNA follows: TGTGCCAGCAGTGAATATTACAGGGGGCTAACGGATGAGCAGTTCTTC.

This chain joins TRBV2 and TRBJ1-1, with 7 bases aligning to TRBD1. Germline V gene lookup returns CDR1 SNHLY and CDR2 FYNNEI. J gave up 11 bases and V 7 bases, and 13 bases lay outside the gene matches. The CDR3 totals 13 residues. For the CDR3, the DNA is TGTGCCAGCAACCGGCGAGGACAGGAATGGGCTTTCTTT. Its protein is CASNRRGQEWAFF.

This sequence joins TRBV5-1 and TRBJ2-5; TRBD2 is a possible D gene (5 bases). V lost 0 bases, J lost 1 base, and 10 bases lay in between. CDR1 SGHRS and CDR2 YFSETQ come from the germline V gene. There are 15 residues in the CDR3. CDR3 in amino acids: CASSLDGGSQETQYF. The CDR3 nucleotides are TGCGCCAGCAGCTTGGATGGCGGGTCCCAAGAGACCCAGTACTTC.

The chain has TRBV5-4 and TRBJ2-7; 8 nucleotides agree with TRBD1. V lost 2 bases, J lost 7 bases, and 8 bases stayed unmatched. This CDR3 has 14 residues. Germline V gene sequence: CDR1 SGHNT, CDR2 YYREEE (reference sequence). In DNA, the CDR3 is TGTGCCAGCAGCTTCCCGCAACAGGGGGGTGAGCAGTACTTC. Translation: CASSFPQQGGEQYF.

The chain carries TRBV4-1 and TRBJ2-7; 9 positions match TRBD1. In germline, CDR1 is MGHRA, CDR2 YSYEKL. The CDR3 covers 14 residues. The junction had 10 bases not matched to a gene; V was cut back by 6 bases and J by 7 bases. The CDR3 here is CASRTGTGSLEQYF. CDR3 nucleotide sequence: TGCGCCAGCAGGACCGGGACAGGGTCTTTGGAGCAGTACTTC.

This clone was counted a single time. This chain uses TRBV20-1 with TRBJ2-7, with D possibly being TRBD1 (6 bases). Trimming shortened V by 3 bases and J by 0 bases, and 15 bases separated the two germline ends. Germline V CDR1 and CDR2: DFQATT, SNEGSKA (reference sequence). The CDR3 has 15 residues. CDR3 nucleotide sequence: TGCAGTGCTAGTGGGCCAGGGGTGGGCTCCTACGAGCAGTACTTC. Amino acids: CSASGPGVGSYEQYF.